This TCR beta chain comes out of a study of T cell responses to AZD1222 COVID-19 vaccine. Study context: Some second doses came at about 4 weeks and others at about 12 weeks; these were pooled.

General observations from the study: Donors skewed white British and female; clonal diversity was possibly underestimated. Only five or six people who got AZD1222 tested seropositive at baseline. Spike-specific TCR breadth and depth rose after two AZD1222 doses.

Details on this clone: Its cognate antigen is unknown.

V was cut by 5 bases and J by 4 bases, with 11 bases left in between. CDR1 SEHNR and CDR2 FQNEAQ come from the germline V gene (reference sequence). CDR3 length equals 13 residues. The assay was immunoSEQ multiplex PCR, and TCRdb's table has in-frame clones only and misses some. This table holds over 150,000 clones, 75% to 95% found once. The material was peripheral blood, obtained on day 0 of AZD1222 vaccination. The rearrangement joins TRBV7-9 to TRBJ1-2, with a weak D call TRBD1 (5 bases). The origin of this receptor is an adult in good health. CDR3 sequence reads: CASSTGGVYGYTF. The CDR3 nucleotides read TGTGCCAGCAGCACTGGGGGGGTCTATGGCTACACCTTC.